This T cell receptor (beta chain) was identified in a study of blood T cell repertoires in COVID-19. Study overall: Whether acute or convalescent, the COVID-19 samples came from the United States, Italy and Spain.

The germline V gene encodes CDR1 MDHEN and CDR2 SYDVKM. Trimming shortened V by 5 bases and J by 2 bases, and 15 bases separated the two germline ends. This CDR3 is built from 16 residues. The data were produced by immunoSEQ multiplex PCR, yet TCRdb's version contains in-frame clones alone and is incomplete. The sample has about 40,000 clones, roughly 83% seen once; the top ten hold under 30%. The TCR originated in a human donor with acute or convalescent COVID-19. The donor label of this sample is uncertain. The sequenced sample consisted of peripheral blood. This sequence joins TRBV28 and TRBJ1-4, with D unclear. The DNA of the CDR3 is TGTGCCAGCAGTCTCTATACCTCGGGGACTAATGAAAAACTGTTTTTT. It is translated as CASSLYTSGTNEKLFF.